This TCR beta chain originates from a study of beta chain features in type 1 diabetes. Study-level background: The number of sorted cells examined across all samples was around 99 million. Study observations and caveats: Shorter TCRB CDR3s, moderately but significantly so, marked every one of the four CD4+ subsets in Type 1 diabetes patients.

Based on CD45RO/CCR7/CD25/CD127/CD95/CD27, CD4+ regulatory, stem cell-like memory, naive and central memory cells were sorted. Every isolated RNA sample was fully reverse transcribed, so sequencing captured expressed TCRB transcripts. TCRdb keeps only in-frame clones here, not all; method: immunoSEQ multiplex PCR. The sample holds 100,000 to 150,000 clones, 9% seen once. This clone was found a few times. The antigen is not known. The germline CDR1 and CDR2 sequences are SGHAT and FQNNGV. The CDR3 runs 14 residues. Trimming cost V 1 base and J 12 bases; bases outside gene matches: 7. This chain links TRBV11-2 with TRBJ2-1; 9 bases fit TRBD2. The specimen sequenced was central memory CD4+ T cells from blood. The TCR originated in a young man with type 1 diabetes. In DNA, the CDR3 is TGTGCCAGCAGCTTAGGGCTAGCGGGGAACAGGCAGTTCTTC. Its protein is CASSLGLAGNRQFF.